Each of the 29 T cell receptor beta chains below was sequenced from the same sample in a study of blood T cell repertoires in COVID-19. Data came from immunoSEQ multiplex PCR; TCRdb stores just in-frame clones and leaves some out. The sample shows about 260,000 clones, more than 75% of them seen only once. Sequenced input: peripheral blood. Source of these receptors: a middle-aged woman who had recovered from COVID-19.

CDR3 protein: CASSLELAGREQYF. CDR3 DNA sequence: TGTGCCAGCAGCTTGGAACTAGCGGGCCGCGAGCAGTACTTC. This chain links TRBV5-4 with TRBJ2-7, with 9 bases lining up with TRBD2. The germline gives CDR1 SGHNT, CDR2 YYREEE (reference sequence). The ends lost 0 bases at V and 6 bases at J; junction bases unmatched: 4. The CDR3 has 14 amino acids.

This chain connects TRBV6-5 to TRBJ1-6; a possible D gene is TRBD1 (5 bases). Looked up from germline, CDR1 is MNHEY and CDR2 is SVGAGI. Trimming stripped 5 bases from V and 7 bases from J, with 15 bases between. The CDR3 length is 15 residues. The CDR3 nucleotides are TGTGCCAGCAGTCCCCTAGGCAGGGTCAATTCACCCCTCCACTTT. Translating it yields CASSPLGRVNSPLHF.

The chain carries TRBV20-1 and TRBJ1-2; maybe TRBD1 (6 bases). The CDR3 has 11 residues. Trimming removed 6 bases at V and 6 bases at J, with 11 bases between. Germline CDR1 reads DFQATT; CDR2 reads SNEGSKA (reference sequence). The CDR3 DNA follows: TGCAGTGCGCCGACAGGCCATGGCTACACCTTC. This gives the protein CSAPTGHGYTF.

The chain links TRBV6-1 to TRBJ2-3; D not certain. The CDR3 loop spans 15 amino acids. V was cut by 2 bases and J by 2 bases, with 11 bases left in between. Germline-derived CDR1 and CDR2 are MNHNS and SASEGT. The CDR3 nucleotides read TGTGCCAGCAGTGAAAGTGTACAGCTCACAGATACGCAGTATTTT. This gives the protein CASSESVQLTDTQYF.

This chain joins TRBV14 and TRBJ2-1; perhaps TRBD1 as D (6 bases). Germline lookup yields CDR1 SGHDN and CDR2 FVKESK. V lost 3 bases, J lost 5 bases, and 23 bases lay in between. The length of the CDR3 is 18 residues. In DNA form, the CDR3 reads TGTGCCAGCAGCCAGGGAGTTGTGGGGACACAAATCCACAATGAGCAGTTCTTC. It specifies CASSQGVVGTQIHNEQFF.

J is TRBJ1-1 and V is TRBV5-1, with a weak D call TRBD1 (6 bases). V shed 4 bases and J shed 1 base, with 11 bases lying between them. Germline CDR1 and CDR2: SGHRS and YFSETQ. The CDR3 is made up of 14 amino acids. In nucleotides, the CDR3 is TGCGCCAGCAGCCTGGGGGGCTCGAACACTGAAGCTTTCTTT. As protein: CASSLGGSNTEAFF.

This clone has more than one count but fewer than ten. The rearrangement links TRBV7-6 to TRBJ1-2, with D maybe TRBD1 (5 bases). This CDR3 comprises 16 residues. The germline V and J ends were trimmed by 5 bases and 1 base, with 17 bases remaining between them. Germline values: CDR1 SGHVS, CDR2 FNYEAQ. CDR3 nucleotides: TGTGCCAGCAGCCCGGTGGGCACAGGTTTTAACTATGGCTACACCTTC. Protein: CASSPVGTGFNYGYTF.

V and J are TRBV6-5 and TRBJ1-1, with a weak D call TRBD1 (5 bases). V lost 10 bases, J lost 1 base, and 16 bases lay in between. The germline V gene encodes CDR1 MNHEY and CDR2 SVGAGI. The CDR3 totals 14 residues. The chain's CDR3 is CATNMIGGNTEAFF. In nucleotides, the CDR3 is TGTGCCACCAATATGATCGGGGGGAACACTGAAGCTTTCTTT.

The rearrangement joins TRBV7-9 to TRBJ1-2; D is unclear. CDR3 length: 12 amino acids. V was shortened by 5 bases and J by 7 bases, with 11 bases between the two germline ends. CDR1 and CDR2 (germline): SEHNR, FQNEAQ (reference sequence). The CDR3 protein is CASSLYEVGYTF. As DNA, the CDR3 is TGTGCCAGCAGCCTGTACGAGGTTGGCTACACCTTC.

This chain uses TRBV7-2 with TRBJ1-5; unclear D gene. Trimming took 5 bases from V and 2 from J, leaving 16 bases between them. Germline assignment: CDR1 SGHTA and CDR2 FQGNSA. There are 16 residues in the CDR3. The CDR3 here is CASSRSRGMGNQPQHF. CDR3 DNA: TGTGCCAGCAGCCGTAGTCGAGGGATGGGCAATCAGCCCCAGCATTTT. Filled out from reference TRBV7-2 and TRBJ1-5, the complete variable domain reads GAGVSQSPSNKVTEKGKDVELRCDPISGHTALYWYRQSLGQGLEFLIYFQGNSAPDKSGLPSDRFSAERTGGSVSTLTIQRTQQEDSAVYLCASSRSRGMGNQPQHFGDGTRLSIL.

The genes are TRBV29-1 and TRBJ2-7; D gene ambiguous. The CDR3 length is 13 residues. V lost 5 bases to trimming and J lost 1 base, with 12 bases between them. Germline V lookup: CDR1 SQVTM, CDR2 ANQGSEA. In DNA form, the CDR3 reads TGCAGCGTTTACGATCGGAGTTCCTACGAGCAGTACTTC. This codes for CSVYDRSSYEQYF.

The rearrangement joins TRBV5-4 to TRBJ1-2, with 7 bases lining up with TRBD1. The J segment lost 8 bases and the V segment lost 0 bases, leaving 7 bases of the junction unmatched. Germline CDR1 SGHNT, CDR2 YYREEE (reference sequence). The length of the CDR3 is 14 residues. The CDR3: CASSLAVQQGGYTF. The CDR3 DNA follows: TGTGCCAGCAGCTTGGCGGTCCAACAGGGGGGCTACACCTTC.

Only one count was recorded for this clone. The chain couples TRBV3-1 (or the pseudogene TRBV3-2) to TRBJ1-5; the D is unclear. V gave up 2 bases and J gave up 5 bases, with 4 bases separating them. The CDR3 covers 12 residues. Germline V gene data show CDR1 as LGHDT and CDR2 as YNNKEL (reference sequence). Here the CDR3 reads CASSQHDQPQHF. DNA for the CDR3: TGTGCCAGCAGCCAACATGATCAGCCCCAGCATTTT.

V gene TRBV11-2 combines with J gene TRBJ2-7; no firm D call. This CDR3 has 11 residues. Trimming removed 3 bases from V and 2 bases from J, with 2 bases in between. CDR1 SGHAT and CDR2 FQNNGV come from the germline V gene. The CDR3 DNA reads TGTGCCAGCAGCTTCGCCTACGAGCAGTACTTC. Amino acid sequence: CASSFAYEQYF.

The rearrangement uses TRBV5-1 and TRBJ1-1; tentatively, D is TRBD1 (5 bases). V lost 5 bases and J 5 bases, leaving 10 bases between the germline ends. In germline, CDR1 is SGHRS, CDR2 YFSETQ. CDR3 size: 12 residues. CDR3 in amino acids: CASRGVETEAFF. The CDR3 coding sequence is TGCGCCAGCAGAGGGGTTGAGACTGAAGCTTTCTTT.

In its sample, this clone was seen once. This chain joins TRBV3-1 (or the pseudogene TRBV3-2) and TRBJ2-7; D uncertain. Germline CDR1 LGHDT, CDR2 YNNKEL (reference sequence). V lost 0 bases and J lost 6, with 9 bases in between. This CDR3 comprises 13 residues. The CDR3 region is CASSQEMSSEQYF. As DNA, the CDR3 is TGTGCCAGCAGCCAAGAGATGAGTAGCGAGCAGTACTTC.

The V call is TRBV3-1 (or the pseudogene TRBV3-2), the J call TRBJ1-1; D remains unclear. Germline CDR1 reads LGHDT; CDR2 reads YNNKEL (reference sequence). CDR3 length: 14 residues. V shed 7 bases and J shed 0 bases, with 12 bases lying between them. The CDR3 nucleotides read TGTGCCAGCAATGATTGGGAGGTGAACACTGAAGCTTTCTTT. Translated: CASNDWEVNTEAFF.

This chain joins TRBV9 and TRBJ1-1; 10 bases fit TRBD1. CDR1 SGDLS and CDR2 YYNGEE come from the germline V gene. V dropped 3 bases and J dropped 1; count of bases not matched to a gene: 0. This CDR3 is built from 14 residues. The CDR3 loop is CASSGDRGNTEAFF. DNA of the CDR3: TGTGCCAGCAGCGGGGACAGGGGGAACACTGAAGCTTTCTTT. The full variable domain, completed using reference TRBV9 and TRBJ1-1, is DSGVTQTPKHLITATGQRVTLRCSPRSGDLSVYWYQQSLDQGLQFLIQYYNGEERAKGNILERFSAQQFPDLHSELNLSSLELGDSALYFCASSGDRGNTEAFFGQGTRLTVV.

The DNA for the CDR3 is TGTGCCAGTAGTACCCGAGGAACAGGGAGCAATCAGCCCCAGCATTTT. This gives the protein CASSTRGTGSNQPQHF. The V call is TRBV19, the J call TRBJ1-5, with TRBD1 as a possible D gene (6 bases). Trimming took off 4 bases at V and 1 base at J, with 14 bases between the two ends. Per the germline V gene, CDR1 is LNHDA and CDR2 is SQIVND (reference sequence). This CDR3 spans 16 amino acids.

The chain links TRBV5-5 to TRBJ1-2; no clear D gene. Germline V CDR1 and CDR2: SGHKS, YYEKEE (reference sequence). CDR3 length: 14 amino acids. Trimming removed 0 bases at V and 5 bases at J, with 11 bases between. CDR3 amino acids: CASSLVRFPYGYTF. The CDR3 nucleotides are TGTGCCAGCAGCTTGGTCAGATTCCCTTATGGCTACACCTTC.

The chain links TRBV18 to TRBJ1-1; 11 positions match TRBD1. The V gene's germline CDR1 is KGHSH and CDR2 LQKENI. This CDR3 has 16 amino acids. J gave up 4 bases and V 5 bases, and 9 bases lay outside the gene matches. The CDR3 sequence is CASSTGQGAVGTEAFF. In nucleotides, the CDR3 is TGTGCCAGCTCAACAGGACAGGGGGCCGTCGGCACTGAAGCTTTCTTT.

J is TRBJ2-3 and V is TRBV6-1, with 8 bases matching TRBD2. Trimming cost V 6 bases and J 2 bases; bases outside gene matches: 7. The CDR3 is 15 residues long. Germline V gene data show CDR1 as MNHNS and CDR2 as SASEGT. CDR3 coding DNA: TGTGCCAGCAGCCAAAGCGGGGGCTCCACAGATACGCAGTATTTT. This encodes CASSQSGGSTDTQYF.

This clone was observed a handful of times. The gene calls are TRBV19 and TRBJ1-3; 7 bases agree with TRBD1. With 5 bases clipped from V and 0 bases from J, the junction kept 19 bases outside the gene matches. Germline V gene sequence: CDR1 LNHDA, CDR2 SQIVND (reference sequence). The CDR3 is 20 residues long. CDR3 in amino acids: CASSASGTVILLSSGNTIYF. DNA of the CDR3: TGTGCCAGTAGTGCTTCCGGGACAGTAATCCTCCTGAGCTCTGGAAACACCATATATTTT.

The rearrangement links TRBV7-2 to TRBJ2-3; D call uncertain. Looked up from germline, CDR1 is SGHTA and CDR2 is FQGNSA. CDR3 length: 14 amino acids. V lost 1 base and J 2 bases, leaving 7 bases between the germline ends. CDR3 amino acids: CASSLVRITDTQYF. In DNA, the CDR3 is TGTGCCAGCAGCTTAGTCAGGATCACAGATACGCAGTATTTT.

This clone appeared once. CDR3 amino acids: CASSPDPNRGDTQYF. The CDR3 bases are TGTGCCAGCAGCCCGGACCCGAACAGGGGAGATACGCAGTATTTT. V and J are TRBV5-8 and TRBJ2-3; 7 bases align to TRBD1. The CDR3 has 15 amino acids. Germline trimming cut 4 bases from V and 5 bases from J; bases unmatched to any gene: 10. Germline V gene lookup returns CDR1 SGHTS and CDR2 YDEGEE.

This clone showed up just once. CDR3 nucleotide sequence: TGTGCCTGGAACGGGAACAGGGCAGGAGTCGGGGAGCTGTTTTTT. This translates into CAWNGNRAGVGELFF. V is TRBV30 and J is TRBJ2-2, with D possibly matching TRBD1 (6 bases). V was cut by 4 bases and J by 7 bases, with 19 bases left in between. The CDR3 sequence is 15 residues long. The germline CDR1 and CDR2 sequences are GTSNPN and SVGIG (reference sequence).

In this sample, this clone turned up a few times. This same CDR3 is encoded by further DNA sequences in the sample. The chain is built from TRBV30 and TRBJ1-3; D gene unclear. V was cut by 0 bases and J by 4 bases, with 7 bases left in between. Per the germline V gene, CDR1 is GTSNPN and CDR2 is SVGIG (reference sequence). The CDR3 spans 13 residues. CDR3 loop: CAWSVSRGNTIYF. As DNA, the CDR3 is TGTGCCTGGAGTGTGTCGAGAGGAAACACCATATATTTT.

This rearrangement joins TRBV9 to TRBJ2-6; D gene ambiguous. V shed 4 bases and J shed 4 bases, with 15 bases lying between them. The CDR3 length is 16 residues. Per the germline V gene, CDR1 is SGDLS and CDR2 is YYNGEE. For the CDR3, the DNA is TGTGCCAGCAGCCCCACCGTGGCGGTCGGGGCCAACGTCCTGACTTTC. Its translation is CASSPTVAVGANVLTF. The entire variable domain, with the rest obtained from reference TRBV9 and TRBJ2-6, is as follows: DSGVTQTPKHLITATGQRVTLRCSPRSGDLSVYWYQQSLDQGLQFLIQYYNGEERAKGNILERFSAQQFPDLHSELNLSSLELGDSALYFCASSPTVAVGANVLTFGAGSRLTVL.

The rearrangement joins TRBV5-1 to TRBJ2-2, with D possibly being TRBD2 (6 bases). Per the germline V gene, CDR1 is SGHRS and CDR2 is YFSETQ. V was trimmed by 0 bases and J by 4 bases, leaving 19 bases between them. The CDR3 is made up of 18 amino acids. The CDR3 loop is CASSLDERWAGLTGELFF. CDR3 nucleotides: TGCGCCAGCAGCTTGGATGAACGTTGGGCGGGGCTCACCGGGGAGCTGTTTTTT.